This is a list of T cell receptor beta chains from one sample in a study of T-cell memory formation after mild COVID-19. MiXCR, applied by TCRdb to the 5' RACE reads, yields one record per CDR3 protein. The sample yields roughly 350,000 distinct CDR3 sequences, under 30% seen once. The specimen sequenced was PBMCs or a T cell subset sorted from them (not recorded which). The receptors stem from an adult woman who had mild COVID-19 (a few samples of this study predate the infection). Cell type and time point are not known. Each CDR3 is given with its conserved first and last residue. The D gene is left open where the match is weak. Some rows mark clone size as missing; the rest say once, few, many or name a class of expanded clone.

.,.,TRBV29-1,TRBJ1-3,TGCAGCGTTCTCATTGGGAGCTCTGGAAACACCATATATTTT,CSVLIGSSGNTIYF
TRBD2,.,TRBV7-2,TRBJ2-3,TGTGCCAGCAGCTTCCTGGGACTAGCGGGAGATGTAGATACGCAGTATTTT,CASSFLGLAGDVDTQYF
.,.,TRBV27,TRBJ2-7,TGTGCCAGCGGAAATACAGCCGAGCAGTACTTC,CASGNTAEQYF
.,few,TRBV12-3/TRBV12-4,TRBJ2-2,TGTGCCAGCACAAAAATGGGACTCGGGGAGCTGTTTTTT,CASTKMGLGELFF
TRBD2,few,TRBV10-3,TRBJ2-5,TGTGCCACCCGTAGCCATCAACTAGCGGGGTACCAAGAGACCCAGTACTTC,CATRSHQLAGYQETQYF
.,.,TRBV13,TRBJ1-1,TGTGCCAGCAGCTTAGGGGGTAAAACTGAAGCTTTCTTT,CASSLGGKTEAFF
.,few,TRBV6-2/TRBV6-3,TRBJ2-7,TGTGCCAGCAGTTACATGTCTCGGGACTCGAGCGAGCAGTACTTC,CASSYMSRDSSEQYF
TRBD1,.,TRBV6-5,TRBJ2-7,TGTGCCAGCAGTTACTCCGGGACAGGGACTTCCTACGAGCAGTACTTC,CASSYSGTGTSYEQYF
TRBD2,many,TRBV7-9,TRBJ2-1,TGTGCCAGCAGCTCCATGGGGGGAGGGCCGGTTTCCTACAATGAGCAGTTCTTC,CASSSMGGGPVSYNEQFF
.,few,TRBV24-1,TRBJ2-1,TGTGCCACCAGTGAACCGGTAGGGTACAATGAGCAGTTCTTC,CATSEPVGYNEQFF
.,many,TRBV12-3/TRBV12-4,TRBJ2-7,TGTGCCAGCAGTTTATTTGGGGGCGAGCAGTACTTC,CASSLFGGEQYF
.,few,TRBV19,TRBJ2-7,TGTGCCAGTAGCGCTAGCGCCTACTCCTACGAGCAGTACTTC,CASSASAYSYEQYF
.,few,TRBV9,TRBJ2-1,TGTGCCAGCAGCGTAGGGTACAGTTACTACAATGAGCAGTTCTTC,CASSVGYSYYNEQFF
TRBD2,.,TRBV12-3/TRBV12-4,TRBJ2-2,TGTGCCAGCAGTCCGCTCATCGGGGGGAGGCCCGGGGAGCTGTTTTTT,CASSPLIGGRPGELFF
.,few,TRBV7-2,TRBJ1-1,TGTGCCAGCAGCTTAGCTTGGGAGGCGAACACTGAAGCTTTCTTT,CASSLAWEANTEAFF
.,few,TRBV12-3/TRBV12-4,TRBJ1-1,TGTGCCAGCAGGGTGAGGCCTACCGAGGGGAGCACTGAAGCTTTCTTT,CASRVRPTEGSTEAFF
.,.,TRBV20-1,TRBJ1-2,TGCAGTGCTAGCCGCCCGGGGTATGGCTACACCTTC,CSASRPGYGYTF
TRBD2,.,TRBV3-1,TRBJ2-7,TGTGCCAGCAGCCAAGTCTGGACTAGCGGGAGGGCGACCTACGAGCAGTACTTC,CASSQVWTSGRATYEQYF
TRBD2,few,TRBV7-3,TRBJ2-5,TGTGCCAGCAGCCCGGGGACTACGAGGGAGACCCAGTACTTC,CASSPGTTRETQYF
.,.,TRBV9,TRBJ2-7,TGTGCCAGCAGCGTAGGGGGTAGCTCCTACGAGCAGTACTTC,CASSVGGSSYEQYF
TRBD2,.,TRBV9,TRBJ2-5,TGTGCCAGCAGCGTAGCGGGAGGGCCGGAGACCCAGTACTTC,CASSVAGGPETQYF
TRBD1,.,TRBV20-1,TRBJ1-1,TGCAGTGCTCCCCGGAGGACAGGGTTCAACACTGAAGCTTTCTTT,CSAPRRTGFNTEAFF